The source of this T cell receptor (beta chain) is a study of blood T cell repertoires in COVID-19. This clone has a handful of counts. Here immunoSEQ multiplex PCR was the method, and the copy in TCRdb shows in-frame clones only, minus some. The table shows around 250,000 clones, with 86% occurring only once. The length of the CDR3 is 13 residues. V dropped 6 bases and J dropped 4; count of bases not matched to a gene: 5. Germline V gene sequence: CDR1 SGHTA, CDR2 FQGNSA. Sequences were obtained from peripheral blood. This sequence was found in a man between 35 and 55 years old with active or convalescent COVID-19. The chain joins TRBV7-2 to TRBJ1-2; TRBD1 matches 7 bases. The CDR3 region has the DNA TGTGCCAGCAGAGAGACAGGGAGCTATGGCTACACCTTC. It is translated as CASRETGSYGYTF. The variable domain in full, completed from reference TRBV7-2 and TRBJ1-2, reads GAGVSQSPSNKVTEKGKDVELRCDPISGHTALYWYRQSLGQGLEFLIYFQGNSAPDKSGLPSDRFSAERTGGSVSTLTIQRTQQEDSAVYLCASRETGSYGYTFGSGTRLTVV.